These T cell receptor beta chains were read from a single sample in a study of T-cell memory formation after mild COVID-19. TCRdb analysed the 5' RACE reads with MiXCR anew, one entry per CDR3 protein. The repertoire holds 450,000 or so distinct CDR3 sequences, with roughly 23% as singletons. What was sequenced was PBMCs or a T cell subset sorted from them (not recorded which). Receptor source: an adult woman who had mild COVID-19 (a few samples of this study predate the infection). Cell type and time point are not known. Each CDR3 is given with its conserved first and last residue. Each record gives: J gene, V gene, D gene, clone size, CDR3 length, CDR3 DNA, CDR3 protein. D genes are given only for firm matches. Rows give clone size only sometimes, using once, few, many, or a class for an expanded clone.

J: TRBJ2-1
V: TRBV7-8
D: .
size: .
length: 16
DNA: TGTGCCAGCAGCGGAGAGTCCGGGGGGCTCCAGGGGGAGCAGTTCTTC
CDR3: CASSGESGGLQGEQFF

J: TRBJ2-7
V: TRBV29-1
D: TRBD2
size: .
length: 14
DNA: TGCAGCGTTCTCCTTGGACTAGCGGGGGAGGAGCAGTACTTC
CDR3: CSVLLGLAGEEQYF

J: TRBJ2-2
V: TRBV15
D: TRBD1
size: few
length: 16
DNA: TGTGCCACCAGCAGACCGGGACAGGGTCCTACCGGGGAGCTGTTTTTT
CDR3: CATSRPGQGPTGELFF

J: TRBJ2-3
V: TRBV7-2
D: TRBD1
size: few
length: 16
DNA: TGTGCCAGCAGCTTGATTGGGACAGGTAGCACAGATACGCAGTATTTT
CDR3: CASSLIGTGSTDTQYF

J: TRBJ1-5
V: TRBV7-2
D: TRBD1
size: few
length: 14
DNA: TGTGCCAGCAGCTCACAGGGGGCCAATCAGCCCCAGCATTTT
CDR3: CASSSQGANQPQHF

J: TRBJ2-7
V: TRBV12-3/TRBV12-4
D: TRBD2
size: .
length: 15
DNA: TGTGCCAGCAACCCGGAGGCGGGAGGGCCCCACGAGCAGTACTTC
CDR3: CASNPEAGGPHEQYF

J: TRBJ2-1
V: TRBV5-1
D: .
size: .
length: 14
DNA: TGCGCCAGCAGCTCCGGGACGTTTAACAATGAGCAGTTCTTC
CDR3: CASSSGTFNNEQFF

J: TRBJ1-1
V: TRBV20-1
D: .
size: .
length: 13
DNA: TGCAGTGCTAGGAGAGGGGCTGGAACTGAAGCTTTCTTT
CDR3: CSARRGAGTEAFF

J: TRBJ2-5
V: TRBV3-1
D: .
size: once
length: 14
DNA: TGTGCCAGCAGCCGTCGGACCTGGGGGGAGACCCAGTACTTC
CDR3: CASSRRTWGETQYF

J: TRBJ2-2
V: TRBV12-3/TRBV12-4
D: .
size: few
length: 17
DNA: TGTGCCAGCAGTTCGTCCGGGAAGACCTGGGACACCGGGGAGCTGTTTTTT
CDR3: CASSSSGKTWDTGELFF

J: TRBJ2-2
V: TRBV6-1
D: TRBD2
size: many
length: 17
DNA: TGTGCCAGCAGTGAAACTAGCGGGGGGCATTACACCGGGGAGCTGTTTTTT
CDR3: CASSETSGGHYTGELFF

J: TRBJ1-5
V: TRBV2
D: TRBD1
size: .
length: 19
DNA: TGTGCCAGCAGTTCTAAGACAGGGTTTCGTTCTACGAGCAATCAGCCCCAGCATTTT
CDR3: CASSSKTGFRSTSNQPQHF

J: TRBJ2-3
V: TRBV3-1
D: .
size: few
length: 15
DNA: TGTGCCAGCAGCCAGCGGGCTCCCTCCACAGATACGCAGTATTTT
CDR3: CASSQRAPSTDTQYF

J: TRBJ2-7
V: TRBV9
D: .
size: few
length: 13
DNA: TGTGCCAGCATCGGAGTTACGCGCCACGAGCAGTACTTC
CDR3: CASIGVTRHEQYF

J: TRBJ2-4
V: TRBV20-1
D: TRBD2
size: .
length: 16
DNA: TGCAGTGCTCCGATACCCATAGCGGGAGCCAAAAACATTCAGTACTTC
CDR3: CSAPIPIAGAKNIQYF